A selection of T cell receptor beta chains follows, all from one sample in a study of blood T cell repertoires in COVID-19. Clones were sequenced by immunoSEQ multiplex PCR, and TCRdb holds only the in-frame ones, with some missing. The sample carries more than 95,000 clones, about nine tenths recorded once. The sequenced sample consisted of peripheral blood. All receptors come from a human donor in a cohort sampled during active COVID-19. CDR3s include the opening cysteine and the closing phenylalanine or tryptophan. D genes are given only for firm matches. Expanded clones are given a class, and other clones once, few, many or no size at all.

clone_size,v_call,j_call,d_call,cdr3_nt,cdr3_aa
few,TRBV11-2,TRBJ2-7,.,TGTGCCAGCAGCTTCGGGGAGCCTGGCGAGCAGTACTTC,CASSFGEPGEQYF
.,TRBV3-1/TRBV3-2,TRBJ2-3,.,TGTGCCAGCAGAAAAACCCCTTCAGCGGTGGGCACAGATACGCAGTATTTT,CASRKTPSAVGTDTQYF
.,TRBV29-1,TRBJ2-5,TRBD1,TGCAGCGGAGGACAGGGACAGGGGTTAGGAGAGACCCAGTACTTC,CSGGQGQGLGETQYF
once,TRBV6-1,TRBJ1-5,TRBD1,TGTGCCAGCAGTGAACCCGGGACAGGCAATCAGCCCCAGCATTTT,CASSEPGTGNQPQHF
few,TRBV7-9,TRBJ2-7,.,TGTGCCAGCAGCTCTACAGCCTTGGAGCAGTACTTC,CASSSTALEQYF
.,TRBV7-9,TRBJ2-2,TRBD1,TGTGCCAGCAGCCCCCGGACAGGGGGCTTCAACGGGGAGCTGTTTTTT,CASSPRTGGFNGELFF
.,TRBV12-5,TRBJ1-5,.,TGTGCTAGTGGTTTGCATACAGTTAACAATCAGCCCCAGCATTTT,CASGLHTVNNQPQHF
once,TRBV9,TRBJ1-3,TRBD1,TGTGCCAGCAGGCCGACAGGGGCCGGAAACACCATATATTTT,CASRPTGAGNTIYF
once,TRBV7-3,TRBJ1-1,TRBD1,TGTGCCAGCAGCTTAAGGCCCCAGGGGGCCTTGAACACTGAAGCTTTCTTT,CASSLRPQGALNTEAFF
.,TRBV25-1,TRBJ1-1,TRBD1,TGTGCCAGCAGTGGGGACAGGGGCGTAGGAAACACTGAAGCTTTCTTT,CASSGDRGVGNTEAFF
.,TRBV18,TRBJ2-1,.,TGTGCCAGCTCACCACCGCTAGGCGATTACAATGAGCAGTTCTTC,CASSPPLGDYNEQFF
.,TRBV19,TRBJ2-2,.,TGTGCCAGTAGTATGCGACGGGACACCGGGGAGCTGTTTTTT,CASSMRRDTGELFF
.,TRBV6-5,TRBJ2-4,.,TGTGCCAGCAGTTATCAACGTGGGACTGGGCGAAACATTCAGTACTTC,CASSYQRGTGRNIQYF
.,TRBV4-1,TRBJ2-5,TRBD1,TGCGCCAGCAGCCAGAGCCCGACAGGGGTCGGGGAGACCCAGTACTTC,CASSQSPTGVGETQYF
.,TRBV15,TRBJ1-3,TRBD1,TGTGCCACAAGGAGCGGGGACAGGGGCGTTTTGTTAGGAAACACCATATATTTT,CATRSGDRGVLLGNTIYF
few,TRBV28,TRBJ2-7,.,TGTGCCAGCAGTCCACACAGGGTTCGGTACGAGCAGTACTTC,CASSPHRVRYEQYF
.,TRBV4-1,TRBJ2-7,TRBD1,TGCGCCAGCAGCCCTCACAGGGGCCTCTACAACGAGCAGTACTTC,CASSPHRGLYNEQYF
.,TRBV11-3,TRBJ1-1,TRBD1,TGTGCCAGCAGCTCCGGGACAGCTGACGCTGAAGCTTTCTTT,CASSSGTADAEAFF
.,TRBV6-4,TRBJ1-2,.,TGTGCCAGCAGTGCCATCCCCGGGTCCCATTATGGCTACACCTTC,CASSAIPGSHYGYTF
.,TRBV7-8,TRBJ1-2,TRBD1,TGTGCCAGCAGCCTTCGGGACAGGGCGGACTATGGCTACACCTTC,CASSLRDRADYGYTF
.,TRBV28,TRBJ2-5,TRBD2,TGTGCCAGCAGTTCCCCAGGGACTATCCAAGAGACCCAGTACTTC,CASSSPGTIQETQYF
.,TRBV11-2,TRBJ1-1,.,TGTGCCAGCAGCTTACAGGGTGGCACTGAAGCTTTCTTT,CASSLQGGTEAFF
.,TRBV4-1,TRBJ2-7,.,TGCGCCAGCAGCCAAGATAGGATTGCGGGAATTAACGAGCAGTACTTC,CASSQDRIAGINEQYF
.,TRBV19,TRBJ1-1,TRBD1,TGTGCCAGTAGTACGGGACAGGGGATAGGGACTGAAGCTTTCTTT,CASSTGQGIGTEAFF
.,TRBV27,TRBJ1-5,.,TGTGCCAGCAGTCTCAGTGTACAGTATAGCAATCAGCCCCAGCATTTT,CASSLSVQYSNQPQHF
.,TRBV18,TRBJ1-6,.,TGTGCCAGCTCGCCCGCCCGAGACAGTGATTCACCCCTCCACTTT,CASSPARDSDSPLHF
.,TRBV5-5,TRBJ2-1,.,TGTGCCAGCATCCATCGGGGTACGAATGAGCAGTTCTTC,CASIHRGTNEQFF
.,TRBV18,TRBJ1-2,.,TGTGCCAGCTCACCGGATCCAGGGAACTATGGCTACACCTTC,CASSPDPGNYGYTF
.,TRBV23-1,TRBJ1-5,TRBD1,TGCGCCAGCAGTCAATCGGGGGACAGGGGAGACAATCAGCCCCAGCATTTT,CASSQSGDRGDNQPQHF
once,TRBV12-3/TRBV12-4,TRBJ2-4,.,TGTGCCAGCAGCCCAACTTTAGATATTCAGTACTTC,CASSPTLDIQYF
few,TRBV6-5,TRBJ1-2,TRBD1,TGTGCCAGCAGCGGGGGAACAGGGGGCCATGGCTACACCTTC,CASSGGTGGHGYTF
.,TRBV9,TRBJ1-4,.,TGTGCCAGCAGCCCCCGGACGGGATTTAATGAAAAACTGTTTTTT,CASSPRTGFNEKLFF
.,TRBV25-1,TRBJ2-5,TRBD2,TGTGCCAGCAGTGGGGTAGCGGGAGTTTTCGGAGAGACCCAGTACTTC,CASSGVAGVFGETQYF
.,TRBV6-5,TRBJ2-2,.,TGTGCCAGCAGACCCCGACTAGAGAACACCGGGGAGCTGTTTTTT,CASRPRLENTGELFF
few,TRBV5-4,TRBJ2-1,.,TGTGCCAGCAGCCCGGGACTGTCCTACAATGAGCAGTTCTTC,CASSPGLSYNEQFF
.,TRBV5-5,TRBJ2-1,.,TGTGCCAGCAGCCTCCCGGCTAGCCTCGGCAATGAGCAGTTCTTC,CASSLPASLGNEQFF
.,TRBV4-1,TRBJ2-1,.,TGCGCCAGCAGCCAAGATCCAGAACTAAGCTCCTACAATGAGCAGTTCTTC,CASSQDPELSSYNEQFF
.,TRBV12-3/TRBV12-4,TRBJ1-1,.,TGTGCCAGCACGTGGCGGGGGAACACTGAAGCTTTCTTT,CASTWRGNTEAFF
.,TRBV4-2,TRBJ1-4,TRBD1,TGTGCCAGCAGCACGACGGGACAGGGGGTCGGCGTTGAAAAACTGTTTTTT,CASSTTGQGVGVEKLFF
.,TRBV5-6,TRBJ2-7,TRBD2,TGTGCCAGCAGCTGGGGGACTAGCGGGAGGTCCTTCTACGAGCAGTACTTC,CASSWGTSGRSFYEQYF
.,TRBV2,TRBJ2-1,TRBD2,TGTGCCAGCAGTGAATTTACTAGCGGGCCTAGCCCGTTCTTC,CASSEFTSGPSPFF
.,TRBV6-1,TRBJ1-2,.,TGTGCCAGCAGTGAACTGTCGGGTACCCCCCTTGGCTACACCTTC,CASSELSGTPLGYTF
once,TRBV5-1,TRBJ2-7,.,TGCGCCAGCAGCTTGGGGCAGGTCTACGAGCAGTACTTC,CASSLGQVYEQYF
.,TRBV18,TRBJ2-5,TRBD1,TGTGCCAGCTCACCACCGTCAGGGGGTGAGGAGACCCAGTACTTC,CASSPPSGGEETQYF
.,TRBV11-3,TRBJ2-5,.,TGTGCCAGCAGCTGGGACTCTCAAGAGACCCAGTACTTC,CASSWDSQETQYF